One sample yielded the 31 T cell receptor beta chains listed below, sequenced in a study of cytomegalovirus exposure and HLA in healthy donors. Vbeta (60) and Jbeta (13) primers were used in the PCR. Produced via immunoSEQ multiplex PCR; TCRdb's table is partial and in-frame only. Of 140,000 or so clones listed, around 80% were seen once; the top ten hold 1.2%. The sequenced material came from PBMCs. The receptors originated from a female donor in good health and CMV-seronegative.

Written as DNA, the CDR3 is TGTGCCAGCAGTGGCCCGGGAGGGTACAATGAGCAGTTCTTC. Translation: CASSGPGGYNEQFF. V and J are TRBV28 and TRBJ2-1; 8 nucleotides match TRBD2. The V gene end was trimmed by 5 bases and the J gene end by 4 bases; junction bases not matched to a gene: 4. The germline V gene has CDR1 MDHEN and CDR2 SYDVKM. The CDR3 has 14 amino acids.

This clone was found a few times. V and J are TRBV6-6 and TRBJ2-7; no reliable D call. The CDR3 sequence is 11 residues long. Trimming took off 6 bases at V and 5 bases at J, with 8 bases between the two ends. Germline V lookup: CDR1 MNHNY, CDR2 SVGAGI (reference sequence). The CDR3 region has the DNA TGTGCCAGCAGGACACCCGACGAGCAGTACTTC. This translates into CASRTPDEQYF.

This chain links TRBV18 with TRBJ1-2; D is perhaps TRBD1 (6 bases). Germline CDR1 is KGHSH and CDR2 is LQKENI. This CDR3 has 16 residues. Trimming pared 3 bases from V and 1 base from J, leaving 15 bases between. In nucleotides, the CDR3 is TGTGCCAGCTCACCCTCCGTCAGGGGCCTTAACTATGGCTACACCTTC. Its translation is CASSPSVRGLNYGYTF.

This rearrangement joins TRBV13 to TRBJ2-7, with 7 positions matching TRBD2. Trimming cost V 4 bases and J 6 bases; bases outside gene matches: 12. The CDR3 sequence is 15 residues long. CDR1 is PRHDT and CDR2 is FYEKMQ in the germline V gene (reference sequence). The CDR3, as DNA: TGTGCCAGCAGCTCAAGTAGGGAGGGTTCAACCGAGCAGTACTTC. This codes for CASSSSREGSTEQYF.

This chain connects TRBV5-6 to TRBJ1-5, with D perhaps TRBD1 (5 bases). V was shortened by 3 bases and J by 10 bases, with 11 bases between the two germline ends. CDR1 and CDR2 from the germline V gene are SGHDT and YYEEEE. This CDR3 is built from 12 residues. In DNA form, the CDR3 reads TGTGCCAGCAGCTACTTGGGGGGTCCCCAGCATTTT. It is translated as CASSYLGGPQHF.

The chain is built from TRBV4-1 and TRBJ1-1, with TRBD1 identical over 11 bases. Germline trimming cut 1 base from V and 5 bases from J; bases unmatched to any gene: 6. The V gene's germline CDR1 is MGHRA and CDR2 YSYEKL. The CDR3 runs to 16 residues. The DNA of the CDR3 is TGCGCCAGCAGCCAAGGAGTCGGACAGGGGGCAACTGAAGCTTTCTTT. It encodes CASSQGVGQGATEAFF.

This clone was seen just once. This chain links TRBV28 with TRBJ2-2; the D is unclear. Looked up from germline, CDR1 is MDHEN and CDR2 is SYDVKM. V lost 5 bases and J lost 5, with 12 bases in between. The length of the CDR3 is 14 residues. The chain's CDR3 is CASSAARLTGELFF. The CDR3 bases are TGTGCCAGCAGTGCCGCCAGGCTTACCGGGGAGCTGTTTTTT.

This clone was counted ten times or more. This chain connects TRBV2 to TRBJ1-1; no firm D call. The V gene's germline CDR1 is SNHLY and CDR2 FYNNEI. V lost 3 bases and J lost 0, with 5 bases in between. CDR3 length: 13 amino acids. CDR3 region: CASSDSLNTEAFF. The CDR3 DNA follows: TGTGCCAGCAGTGACAGTTTGAACACTGAAGCTTTCTTT.

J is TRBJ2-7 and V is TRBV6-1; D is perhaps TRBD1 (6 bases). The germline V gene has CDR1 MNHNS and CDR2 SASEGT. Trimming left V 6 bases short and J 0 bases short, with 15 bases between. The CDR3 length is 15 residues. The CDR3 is CASRPYLDSSYEQYF. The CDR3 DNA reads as TGTGCCAGCAGACCTTATCTGGACAGCTCCTACGAGCAGTACTTC.

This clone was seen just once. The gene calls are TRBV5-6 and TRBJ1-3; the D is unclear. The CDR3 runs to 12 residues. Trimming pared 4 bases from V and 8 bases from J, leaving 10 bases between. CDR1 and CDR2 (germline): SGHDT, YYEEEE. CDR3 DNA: TGTGCCAGCAGCGGCGGGCCCCACACCATATATTTT. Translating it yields CASSGGPHTIYF.

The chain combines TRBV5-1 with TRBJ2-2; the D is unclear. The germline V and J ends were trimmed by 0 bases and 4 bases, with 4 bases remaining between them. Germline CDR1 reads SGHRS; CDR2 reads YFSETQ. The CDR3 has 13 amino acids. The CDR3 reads CASSLASTGELFF. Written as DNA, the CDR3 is TGCGCCAGCAGCTTGGCGTCCACCGGGGAGCTGTTTTTT.

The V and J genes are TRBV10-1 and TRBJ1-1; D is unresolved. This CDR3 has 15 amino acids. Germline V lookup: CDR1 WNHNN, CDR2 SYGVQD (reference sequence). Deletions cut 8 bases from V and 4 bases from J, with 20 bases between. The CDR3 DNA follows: TGCGCCAGCCCCGCCTTCGGGAGGGTAAGCACTGAAGCTTTCTTT. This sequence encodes CASPAFGRVSTEAFF.

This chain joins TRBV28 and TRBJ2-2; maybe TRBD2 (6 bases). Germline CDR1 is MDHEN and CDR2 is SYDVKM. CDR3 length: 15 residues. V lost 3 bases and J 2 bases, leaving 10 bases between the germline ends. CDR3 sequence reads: CASSLGGINTGELFF. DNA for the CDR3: TGTGCCAGCAGTTTGGGGGGAATAAACACCGGGGAGCTGTTTTTT.

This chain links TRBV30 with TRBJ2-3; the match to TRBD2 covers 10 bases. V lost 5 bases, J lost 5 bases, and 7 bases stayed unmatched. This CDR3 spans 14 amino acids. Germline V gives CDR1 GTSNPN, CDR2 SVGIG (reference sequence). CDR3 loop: CAWFLAGVVDTQYF. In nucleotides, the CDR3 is TGTGCCTGGTTCCTAGCGGGAGTCGTAGATACGCAGTATTTT.

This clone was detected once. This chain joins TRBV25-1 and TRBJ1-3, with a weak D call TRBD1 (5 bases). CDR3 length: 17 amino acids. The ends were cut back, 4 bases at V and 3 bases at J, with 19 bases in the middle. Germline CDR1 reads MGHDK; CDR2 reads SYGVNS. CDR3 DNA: TGTGCCAGCAGTGGCCTGACAGCCGGTTCTCATGGAAACACCATATATTTT. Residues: CASSGLTAGSHGNTIYF. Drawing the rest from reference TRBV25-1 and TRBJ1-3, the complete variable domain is EADIYQTPRYLVIGTGKKITLECSQTMGHDKMYWYQQDPGMELHLIHYSYGVNSTEKGDLSSESTVSRIRTEHFPLTLESARPSHTSQYLCASSGLTAGSHGNTIYFGEGSWLTVV.

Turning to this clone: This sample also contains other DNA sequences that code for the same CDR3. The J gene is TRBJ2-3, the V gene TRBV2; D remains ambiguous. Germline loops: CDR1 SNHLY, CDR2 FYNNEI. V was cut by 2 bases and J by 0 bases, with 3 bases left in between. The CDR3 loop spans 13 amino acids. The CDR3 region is CASSESSTDTQYF. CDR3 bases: TGTGCCAGCAGTGAATCTAGCACAGATACGCAGTATTTT.

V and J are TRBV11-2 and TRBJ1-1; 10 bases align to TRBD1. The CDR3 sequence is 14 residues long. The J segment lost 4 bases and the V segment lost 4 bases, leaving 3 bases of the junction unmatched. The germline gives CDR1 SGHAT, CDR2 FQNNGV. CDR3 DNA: TGTGCCAGCAGCTCCGGGACAGGGGTCACTGAAGCTTTCTTT. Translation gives CASSSGTGVTEAFF.

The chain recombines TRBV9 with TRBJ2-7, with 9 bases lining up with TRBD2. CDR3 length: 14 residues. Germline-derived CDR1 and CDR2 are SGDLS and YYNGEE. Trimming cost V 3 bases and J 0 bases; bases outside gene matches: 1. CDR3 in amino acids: CASSATSGSYEQYF. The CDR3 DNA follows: TGTGCCAGCAGCGCGACTAGCGGCTCCTACGAGCAGTACTTC. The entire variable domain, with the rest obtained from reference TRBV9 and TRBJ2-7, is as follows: DSGVTQTPKHLITATGQRVTLRCSPRSGDLSVYWYQQSLDQGLQFLIQYYNGEERAKGNILERFSAQQFPDLHSELNLSSLELGDSALYFCASSATSGSYEQYFGPGTRLTVT.

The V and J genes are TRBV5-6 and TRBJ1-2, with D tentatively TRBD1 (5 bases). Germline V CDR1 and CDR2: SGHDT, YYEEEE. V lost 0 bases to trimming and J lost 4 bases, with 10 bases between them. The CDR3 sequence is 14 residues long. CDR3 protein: CASSLVGASYGYTF. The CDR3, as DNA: TGTGCCAGCAGCTTGGTAGGGGCCAGCTATGGCTACACCTTC.

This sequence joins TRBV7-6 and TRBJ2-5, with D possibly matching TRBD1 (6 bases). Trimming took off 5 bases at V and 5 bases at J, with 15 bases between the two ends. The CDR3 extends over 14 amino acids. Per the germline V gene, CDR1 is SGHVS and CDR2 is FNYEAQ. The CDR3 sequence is CASSDYRETETQYF. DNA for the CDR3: TGTGCCAGCAGCGATTACAGGGAGACGGAGACCCAGTACTTC.

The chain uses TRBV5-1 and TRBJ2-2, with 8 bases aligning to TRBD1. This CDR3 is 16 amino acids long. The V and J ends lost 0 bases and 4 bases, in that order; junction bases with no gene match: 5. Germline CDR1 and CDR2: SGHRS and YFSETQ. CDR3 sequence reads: CASSLGQGRRTGELFF. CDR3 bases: TGCGCCAGCAGCTTGGGACAGGGGAGGCGCACCGGGGAGCTGTTTTTT.

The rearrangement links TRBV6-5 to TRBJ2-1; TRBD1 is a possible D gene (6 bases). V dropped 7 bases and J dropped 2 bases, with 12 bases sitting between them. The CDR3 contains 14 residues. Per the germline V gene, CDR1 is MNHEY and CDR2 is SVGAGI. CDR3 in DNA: TGTGCCAGCACCCAGGGGATTACCTACAATGAGCAGTTCTTC. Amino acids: CASTQGITYNEQFF.

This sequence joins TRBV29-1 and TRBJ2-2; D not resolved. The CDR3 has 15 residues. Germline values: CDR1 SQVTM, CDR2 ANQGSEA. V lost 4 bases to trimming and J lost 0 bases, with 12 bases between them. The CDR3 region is CSVVVSPANTGELFF. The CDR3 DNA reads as TGCAGCGTTGTTGTGTCACCAGCGAACACCGGGGAGCTGTTTTTT.

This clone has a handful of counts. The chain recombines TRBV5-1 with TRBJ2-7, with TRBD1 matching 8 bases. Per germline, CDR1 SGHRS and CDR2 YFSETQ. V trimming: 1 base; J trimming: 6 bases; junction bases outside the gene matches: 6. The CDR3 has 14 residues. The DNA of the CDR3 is TGCGCCAGCAGCTTGCAGCAGGGGGCAGCCGAGCAGTACTTC. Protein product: CASSLQQGAAEQYF.

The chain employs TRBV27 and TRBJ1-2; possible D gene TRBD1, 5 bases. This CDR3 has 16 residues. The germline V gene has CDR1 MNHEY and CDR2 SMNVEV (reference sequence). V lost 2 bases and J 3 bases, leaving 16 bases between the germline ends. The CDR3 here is CASSLNYQGTDYGYTF. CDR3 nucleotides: TGTGCCAGCAGTTTAAATTATCAGGGAACGGACTATGGCTACACCTTC.

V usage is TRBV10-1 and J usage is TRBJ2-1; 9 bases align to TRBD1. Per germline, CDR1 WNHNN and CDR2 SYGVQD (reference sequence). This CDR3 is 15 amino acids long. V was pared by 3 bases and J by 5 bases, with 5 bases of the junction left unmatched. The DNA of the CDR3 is TGCGCCAGCAGTGACCCGGGACAGGGCCACAATGAGCAGTTCTTC. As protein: CASSDPGQGHNEQFF.

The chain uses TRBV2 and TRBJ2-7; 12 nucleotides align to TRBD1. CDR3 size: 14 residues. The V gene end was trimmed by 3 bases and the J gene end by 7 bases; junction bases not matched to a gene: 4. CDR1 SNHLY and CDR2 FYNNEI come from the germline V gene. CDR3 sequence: CASSEGQGAGEQYF. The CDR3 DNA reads TGTGCCAGCAGTGAGGGACAGGGGGCGGGGGAGCAGTACTTC.

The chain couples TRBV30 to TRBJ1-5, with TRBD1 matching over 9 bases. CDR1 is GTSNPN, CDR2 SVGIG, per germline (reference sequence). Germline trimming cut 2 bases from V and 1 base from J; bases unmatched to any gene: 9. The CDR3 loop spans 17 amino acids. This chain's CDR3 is CAWSSDRGGPSNQPQHF. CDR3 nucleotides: TGTGCCTGGAGTTCGGACAGGGGAGGACCAAGCAATCAGCCCCAGCATTTT.

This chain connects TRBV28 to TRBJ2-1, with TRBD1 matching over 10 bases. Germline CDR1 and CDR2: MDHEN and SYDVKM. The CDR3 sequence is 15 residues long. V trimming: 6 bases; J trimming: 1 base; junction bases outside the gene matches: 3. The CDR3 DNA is TGTGCCAGCAGCGAGGGACAGGGGTCCTACAATGAGCAGTTCTTC. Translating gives CASSEGQGSYNEQFF.

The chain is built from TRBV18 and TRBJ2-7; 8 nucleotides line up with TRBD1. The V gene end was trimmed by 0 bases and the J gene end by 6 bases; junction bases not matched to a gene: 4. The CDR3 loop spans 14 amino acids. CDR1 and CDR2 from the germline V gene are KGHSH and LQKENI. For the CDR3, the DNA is TGTGCCAGCTCACCACCAAACAGGGGGTCCGAGCAGTACTTC. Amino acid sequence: CASSPPNRGSEQYF.

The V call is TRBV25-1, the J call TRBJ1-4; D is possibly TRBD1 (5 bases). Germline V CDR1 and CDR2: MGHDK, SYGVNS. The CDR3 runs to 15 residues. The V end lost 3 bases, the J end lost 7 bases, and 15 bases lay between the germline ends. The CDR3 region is CASSDPGGVAEKLFF. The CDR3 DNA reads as TGTGCCAGCAGTGATCCCGGGGGTGTTGCTGAAAAACTGTTTTTT.